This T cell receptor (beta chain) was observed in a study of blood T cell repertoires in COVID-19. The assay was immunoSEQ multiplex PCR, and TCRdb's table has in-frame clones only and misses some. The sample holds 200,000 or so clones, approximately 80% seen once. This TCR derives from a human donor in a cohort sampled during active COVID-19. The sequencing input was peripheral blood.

The CDR3 DNA is TGCAGCGTTGGGCAGGGGTTCGATCAGCCCCAGCATTTT. Protein sequence: CSVGQGFDQPQHF. The chain joins TRBV29-1 to TRBJ1-5; TRBD1 might be the D (6 bases). V lost 4 bases and J 5 bases, leaving 12 bases between the germline ends. Germline V gene sequence: CDR1 SQVTM, CDR2 ANQGSEA. This CDR3 contains 13 residues. The full variable domain, completed using reference TRBV29-1 and TRBJ1-5, is SAVISQKPSRDICQRGTSLTIQCQVDSQVTMMFWYRQQPGQSLTLIATANQGSEATYESGFVIDKFPISRPNLTFSTLTVSNMSPEDSSIYLCSVGQGFDQPQHFGDGTRLSIL.